The 12 T cell receptor beta chains below all came from one sample that was sequenced in a study of cytomegalovirus exposure and HLA in healthy donors (dated by TCRdb to about 2017). The method behind the library was the immunoSEQ multiplex PCR assay. For the multiplex PCR, a mixture combining 60 forward primers for TCR Vbeta segments and 13 reverse primers for TCR Jbeta segments was used. The immuneACCESS repertoire file appears here via TCRdb, limited to in-frame rearrangements. These files lack a portion of the clones; in checked studies, under half of the deficit traces to unresolved V genes, and the cause of the others is not known. The sample table holds about 220,000 clones, of which roughly 82% were seen once. The top ten clonotypes cover more than 5% of the sample. Material for sequencing was PBMCs. The source is a middle-aged woman in good health and CMV-seropositive.

The chain has TRBV4-2 and TRBJ2-5, with a weak D call TRBD2 (6 bases). With the DNA end fitting TRBJ2-7 better, the J assignment may be wrong. The CDR3 consists of 16 residues. Germline-derived CDR1 and CDR2 are LGHNA and YNFKEQ. The CDR3 region has the DNA TGTGCCAGCAGCCAAGATGGGGAGGCACCTCCCTACGAGCAGTACTTC. Translating gives CASSQDGEAPPYEQYF.

This clone was seen only a few times. The chain is built from TRBV9 and TRBJ2-6; TRBD1 agrees at 8 bases. The CDR3 loop spans 19 amino acids. Losses at the gene ends were 0 bases for V and 0 bases for J; bases not matched to a gene: 8. The germline gives CDR1 SGDLS, CDR2 YYNGEE. The CDR3 region has the DNA TGTGCCAGCAGCGTAGCTAGGACAGGGACTTTCTCTGGGGCCAACGTCCTGACTTTC. As protein: CASSVARTGTFSGANVLTF.

J is TRBJ2-5 and V is TRBV29-1; TRBD2 matches 14 bases. CDR1 is SQVTM and CDR2 is ANQGSEA in the germline V gene. CDR3 length: 15 amino acids. The V and J ends lost 7 bases and 5 bases, in that order; junction bases with no gene match: 9. CDR3 sequence: CSATGTSGSRETQYF. CDR3 coding DNA: TGCAGCGCAACCGGGACTAGCGGGAGTCGGGAGACCCAGTACTTC.

V usage is TRBV19 and J usage is TRBJ1-4; 10 bases agree with TRBD1. The CDR3 is made up of 17 amino acids. Germline CDR1 LNHDA, CDR2 SQIVND (reference sequence). V lost 4 bases to trimming and J lost 5 bases; unmatched junction nucleotides: 10. CDR3 sequence: CASSTELPGQGNEKLFF. DNA for the CDR3: TGTGCCAGTAGTACGGAATTACCGGGACAGGGGAATGAAAAACTGTTTTTT.

The chain joins TRBV7-9 to TRBJ2-1, with D possibly TRBD1 on 5 matching bases. The germline gives CDR1 SEHNR, CDR2 FQNEAQ (reference sequence). The germline V and J ends were trimmed by 1 base and 7 bases, with 14 bases remaining between them. The CDR3 consists of 15 residues. The CDR3 region has the DNA TGTGCCAGCAGCTTAGTTGGCCAGGGAAAGAATGAGCAGTTCTTC. Translating it yields CASSLVGQGKNEQFF.

The chain joins TRBV7-9 to TRBJ2-3; TRBD2 might be the D (5 bases). The CDR3 is 11 residues long. CDR1 SEHNR and CDR2 FQNEAQ come from the germline V gene (reference sequence). The V gene lost 6 bases and the J gene lost 7 bases, with 8 bases spanning the gap. The CDR3 is CASRGEHTQYF. In DNA form, the CDR3 reads TGTGCCAGCAGGGGAGAACATACGCAGTATTTT.

The chain has TRBV4-1 and TRBJ2-2; tentative D call: TRBD2 (6 bases). This CDR3 has 18 amino acids. The V and J ends lost 1 base and 5 bases respectively, with 20 bases between them. Per germline, CDR1 MGHRA and CDR2 YSYEKL. The CDR3 sequence is CASSQVPLRGNQTGELFF. The CDR3 coding sequence is TGCGCCAGCAGCCAAGTCCCCCTGCGGGGAAACCAAACCGGGGAGCTGTTTTTT.

The V call is TRBV15, the J call TRBJ1-2, with 7 bases aligning to TRBD1. J was trimmed by 8 bases and V by 0 bases; bases with no gene match: 9. This CDR3 has 15 amino acids. Germline CDR1 LNHNV, CDR2 YYDKDF (reference sequence). The CDR3 DNA reads TGTGCCACCAGCAGAGAAGGGACAGCCCGATTCGGCTACACCTTC. Protein sequence: CATSREGTARFGYTF.

The CDR3 DNA reads TGTGCCAGCAGTGAGATTACAGGGGATCACTATGGCTACACCTTC. It is translated as CASSEITGDHYGYTF. The chain links TRBV2 to TRBJ1-2; 7 bases line up with TRBD1. Losses at the gene ends were 3 bases for V and 3 bases for J; bases not matched to a gene: 7. CDR1 is SNHLY and CDR2 is FYNNEI in the germline V gene. The CDR3 length is 15 residues. The whole variable domain, filled in from reference TRBV2 and TRBJ1-2, reads EPEVTQTPSHQVTQMGQEVILRCVPISNHLYFYWYRQILGQKVEFLVSFYNNEISEKSEIFDDQFSVERPDGSNFTLKIRSTKLEDSAMYFCASSEITGDHYGYTFGSGTRLTVV.

The chain carries TRBV13 and TRBJ1-2; unclear D gene. V gave up 5 bases and J gave up 3 bases, with 19 bases separating them. CDR3 length: 16 residues. Looked up from germline, CDR1 is PRHDT and CDR2 is FYEKMQ (reference sequence). The CDR3 nucleotides read TGTGCCAGCAGCCCACCTCTGTTCGAGGGCCACTATGGCTACACCTTC. It yields the protein CASSPPLFEGHYGYTF.

The chain links TRBV19 to TRBJ2-5; 7 bases are shared with TRBD1. Losses at the gene ends were 7 bases for V and 2 bases for J; bases not matched to a gene: 10. The germline V gene has CDR1 LNHDA and CDR2 SQIVND (reference sequence). The CDR3 covers 15 residues. CDR3 sequence reads: CASNFQGQSQETQYF. As DNA, the CDR3 is TGTGCCAGTAATTTTCAGGGACAGAGTCAAGAGACCCAGTACTTC.

V usage is TRBV30 and J usage is TRBJ1-2, with a tentative D call TRBD1 (5 bases). CDR1 is GTSNPN, CDR2 SVGIG, per germline (reference sequence). Trimming stripped 4 bases from V and 3 bases from J, with 15 bases between. This CDR3 is 14 amino acids long. The CDR3 region is CAWTIGRAYYGYTF. CDR3 coding DNA: TGTGCCTGGACTATCGGCAGGGCATACTATGGCTACACCTTC.